The 14 T cell receptor beta chains given below trace back to one sample, sequenced in a study of T cell repertoires in cytomegalovirus infection. Their cognate antigens are unknown. One entry per CDR3 protein, called by TCRdb with MiXCR from the reads. Here the sample spans fewer than 650,000 distinct CDR3 sequences, roughly 43% being singletons. Sequencing was performed on cultured PBMCs, taken from culture after CMV antigen stimulation. Receptor source: a human donor in good health (CMV status not recorded). Some clones in this sample may be carry-over from other donors' samples.

This clonotype was counted only a few times. V and J are TRBV7-2 and TRBJ2-7; 8 bases are shared with TRBD1. Germline CDR1 reads SGHTA; CDR2 reads FQGNSA. The CDR3 length is 15 residues. V gave up 0 bases and J gave up 5 bases; unmatched junction bases: 6. The CDR3 protein is CASSLARDRPNEQYF. The DNA of the CDR3 is TGTGCCAGCAGCTTAGCCCGGGACAGGCCGAACGAGCAGTACTTC.

V and J are TRBV12-3 or TRBV12-4 and TRBJ1-2; no clear D. V lost 3 bases, J lost 8 bases, and 16 bases lay in between. The CDR3 totals 14 residues. The chain's CDR3 is CASSFGSSLGGYTF. The CDR3 DNA is TGTGCCAGCAGTTTTGGCAGCTCCCTTGGGGGCTACACCTTC.

The chain joins TRBV4-1 to TRBJ2-3; D possibly corresponds to TRBD1 (6 bases). Trimming removed 2 bases at V and 2 bases at J, with 8 bases between. The CDR3 runs to 14 residues. CDR1 is MGHRA and CDR2 is YSYEKL in the germline V gene. Here the CDR3 reads CASSQTGNTDTQYF. The CDR3 DNA reads as TGCGCCAGCAGCCAAACAGGGAACACAGATACGCAGTATTTT.

V and J are TRBV7-2 and TRBJ2-1, with 7 bases that match TRBD1. CDR1 is SGHTA, CDR2 FQGNSA, per germline. This CDR3 comprises 18 residues. V gave up 1 base and J gave up 2 bases; unmatched junction bases: 11. Here the CDR3 reads CASSLGPRKGAPYNEQFF. The CDR3 DNA sequence: TGTGCCAGCAGCTTAGGCCCTCGGAAGGGGGCTCCCTACAATGAGCAGTTCTTC.

Ten or more counts support this clonotype. The V gene is TRBV7-9, the J gene TRBJ1-6; D is unresolved. Trimming stripped 5 bases from V and 10 bases from J, with 18 bases between. Per germline, CDR1 SEHNR and CDR2 FQNEAQ (reference sequence). The CDR3 is made up of 15 amino acids. The CDR3, as DNA: TGTGCCAGCAGCCTCTTGGTCGGGGTGGGCTCACCCCTCCACTTT. Protein sequence: CASSLLVGVGSPLHF.

A single count supports this clonotype. The chain recombines TRBV27 with TRBJ2-5; 9 nucleotides align to TRBD1. Germline trimming cut 5 bases from V and 2 bases from J; bases unmatched to any gene: 6. Germline lookup yields CDR1 MNHEY and CDR2 SMNVEV (reference sequence). The CDR3 loop spans 15 amino acids. CDR3 residues: CASSVRTGDQETQYF. The CDR3 DNA sequence: TGTGCCAGCAGTGTCCGGACAGGGGATCAAGAGACCCAGTACTTC.

As for this clonotype: At one end the junction does not follow the germline gene, possibly because of a read error. The chain combines TRBV2 with TRBJ2-7, with TRBD2 identical over 10 bases. The CDR3 contains 11 residues. Per germline, CDR1 SNHLY and CDR2 FYNNEI. The CDR3 is CASSRLAGPHF. CDR3 in DNA: TGTGCCAGCAGCCGACTAGCGGGCCCCCACTTC.

This clonotype showed up many times. The chain carries TRBV7-8 and TRBJ2-5; TRBD2 is a possible D gene (6 bases). Trimming removed 5 bases from V and 4 bases from J, with 11 bases in between. This CDR3 is built from 13 residues. Germline V gene sequence: CDR1 SGHVS, CDR2 FQNEAQ. The chain's CDR3 is CASSPGLRETQYF. As DNA, the CDR3 is TGTGCCAGCAGCCCGGGACTTCGAGAGACCCAGTACTTC.

The chain is built from TRBV19 and TRBJ2-7, with 9 positions matching TRBD1. The junction had 13 bases not matched to a gene; V was cut back by 6 bases and J by 4 bases. The length of the CDR3 is 16 residues. Germline V gene data show CDR1 as LNHDA and CDR2 as SQIVND (reference sequence). DNA for the CDR3: TGTGCCAGTAGGCCCTCCGGGACAGGGATTGCGTACGAGCAGTACTTC. Residues: CASRPSGTGIAYEQYF. The variable domain in full, completed from reference TRBV19 and TRBJ2-7, reads DGGITQSPKYLFRKEGQNVTLSCEQNLNHDAMYWYRQDPGQGLRLIYYSQIVNDFQKGDIAEGYSVSREKKESFPLTVTSAQKNPTAFYLCASRPSGTGIAYEQYFGPGTRLTVT.

This chain uses TRBV7-9 with TRBJ1-4; the D gene is possibly TRBD1 (5 bases). CDR3 size: 16 residues. Trimming stripped 2 bases from V and 2 bases from J, with 12 bases between. The germline gives CDR1 SEHNR, CDR2 FQNEAQ (reference sequence). CDR3 sequence: CASSLWGRGTNEKLFF. CDR3 coding DNA: TGTGCCAGCAGCTTATGGGGTCGGGGGACTAATGAAAAACTGTTTTTT.

The rearrangement links TRBV20-1 to TRBJ2-5, with D perhaps assigned TRBD1 or TRBD2 (5 bases each). Germline V gene lookup returns CDR1 DFQATT and CDR2 SNEGSKA (reference sequence). The ends were cut back, 6 bases at V and 2 bases at J, with 10 bases in the middle. The CDR3 spans 12 residues. This CDR3 is CSAPGQQETQYF. The CDR3 DNA reads as TGCAGTGCCCCGGGGCAGCAAGAGACCCAGTACTTC.

V is TRBV20-1 and J is TRBJ2-5; D remains ambiguous. The CDR3 totals 14 residues. In germline, CDR1 is DFQATT, CDR2 SNEGSKA (reference sequence). V lost 0 bases to trimming and J lost 2 bases, with 10 bases between them. CDR3 DNA: TGCAGTGCTAGAGATAGAATTGAACAAGAGACCCAGTACTTC. As protein: CSARDRIEQETQYF.

The genes are TRBV7-9 and TRBJ2-5; D may be TRBD2 (5 bases). The germline V and J ends were trimmed by 4 bases and 0 bases, with 15 bases remaining between them. This CDR3 spans 16 amino acids. Germline CDR1 SEHNR, CDR2 FQNEAQ (reference sequence). The CDR3 is CASSYNPPGYQETQYF. In nucleotides, the CDR3 is TGTGCCAGCAGCTACAACCCACCGGGGTACCAAGAGACCCAGTACTTC.

The chain couples TRBV7-8 to TRBJ2-1; D is unresolved. The V gene lost 5 bases and the J gene lost 5 bases, with 13 bases spanning the gap. The CDR3 is 14 residues long. In germline, CDR1 is SGHVS, CDR2 FQNEAQ. The CDR3 nucleotides are TGTGCCAGCAGCACCGGACGGGCAGACAATGAGCAGTTCTTC. Translated, it gives CASSTGRADNEQFF.